This TCR beta chain comes out of a study of T cell repertoires in ileal Crohn's disease. About the study: Patients had a median 7.9-year disease duration, and about 40% were active smokers. Biopsies of the neoterminal ileum at postoperative colonoscopy form M6 samples.

Between the trimmed V and J ends, which lost 10 bases and 1 base, there was a span of 18 bases. Germline assignment: CDR1 MNHNS and CDR2 SASEGT. CDR3 length: 15 residues. Overall study results and limits: Endoscopy was done a median around 6.4 months after surgery.

Sample time point: neoterminal ileum biopsy at postoperative endoscopy, about 6 months after surgery. Around 500 nanograms of biopsy DNA per sample underwent TCRB immunosequencing. The table came from immunoSEQ multiplex PCR; TCRdb's copy has only in-frame clones and leaves some out. The sample has about 3,500 clones, approximately 81% seen once. To note about this clone: Its antigen is as yet unknown.

The chain combines TRBV6-1 with TRBJ2-3; D may be TRBD1 (6 bases). Sequenced input: ileal tissue. This clonotype originated in an adult with Crohn's disease. The CDR3 bases are TGTGCCATCTTACAGGGCACGTACGGCACAGATACGCAGTATTTT. This gives the protein CAILQGTYGTDTQYF.